One sample yielded the 10 T cell receptor beta chains listed below, sequenced in a study of blood T cell repertoires in COVID-19. TCRdb's copy holds only in-frame clones and misses some; the assay was immunoSEQ multiplex PCR. In the table there are 65,000 to 75,000 clones, about four fifths of which are singletons. Specimen: peripheral blood. The receptor set was obtained from a woman aged 60-75 years with acute or convalescent COVID-19.

The chain employs TRBV11-2 and TRBJ2-7; 12 bases are a match to TRBD1. Germline trimming cut 5 bases from V and 6 bases from J; bases unmatched to any gene: 5. Germline lookup yields CDR1 SGHAT and CDR2 FQNNGV. The CDR3 extends over 14 amino acids. CDR3 sequence (DNA): TGTGCCAGCAGCCTGGGACAGGGGGCCTCCGAGCAGTACTTC. Protein: CASSLGQGASEQYF.

This clone was detected a few times. The rearrangement joins TRBV6-5 to TRBJ2-7; no clear D. V lost 0 bases and J 2 bases, leaving 8 bases between the germline ends. Germline V CDR1 and CDR2: MNHEY, SVGAGI. This CDR3 is 14 amino acids long. CDR3: CASSYSSGPYEQYF. The CDR3 DNA follows: TGTGCCAGCAGTTACTCTTCGGGTCCCTACGAGCAGTACTTC.

Only a few counts were recorded for this clone. The chain couples TRBV3-1 (or the pseudogene TRBV3-2) to TRBJ2-7, with 7 bases aligning to TRBD2. CDR3 length: 13 residues. V shed 4 bases, J shed 4 bases, and the junction held 4 bases outside the gene matches. Germline-derived CDR1 and CDR2 are LGHDT and YNNKEL (reference sequence). The CDR3 spells CASSLAGAYEQYF. In DNA form, the CDR3 reads TGTGCCAGCAGCCTAGCGGGTGCATACGAGCAGTACTTC.

This clone was recorded only once. V gene TRBV6-5 combines with J gene TRBJ2-2; D may be TRBD2 (7 bases). CDR1 and CDR2 (germline): MNHEY, SVGAGI. The CDR3 runs 15 residues. With 5 bases removed from V and 3 bases from J, the gap between germline ends came to 13 bases. DNA for the CDR3: TGTGCCAGCAGTAAGGGGGGGAGTTACACCGGGGAGCTGTTTTTT. This sequence encodes CASSKGGSYTGELFF.

The chain combines TRBV5-1 with TRBJ2-7; the match to TRBD1 covers 7 bases. V lost 0 bases to trimming and J lost 4 bases; unmatched junction nucleotides: 7. The CDR3 is 15 amino acids. Germline assignment: CDR1 SGHRS and CDR2 YFSETQ. The CDR3: CASSLGQGVRYEQYF. In nucleotides, the CDR3 is TGCGCCAGCAGCTTGGGACAGGGTGTTCGATACGAGCAGTACTTC.

This chain joins TRBV7-9 and TRBJ2-7; D uncertain. The germline gives CDR1 SEHNR, CDR2 FQNEAQ (reference sequence). The CDR3 contains 12 residues. The germline V and J ends were trimmed by 4 bases and 3 bases, with 7 bases remaining between them. The CDR3 region is CASSSMSYEQYF. The CDR3 coding sequence is TGTGCCAGCAGCTCGATGAGCTACGAGCAGTACTTC. Variable domain in full (rest from reference TRBV7-9 and TRBJ2-7): DTGVSQNPRHKITKRGQNVTFRCDPISEHNRLYWYRQTLGQGPEFLTYFQNEAQLEKSRLLSDRFSAERPKGSFSTLEIQRTEQGDSAMYLCASSSMSYEQYFGPGTRLTVT.

This chain uses TRBV6-2 or TRBV6-3 with TRBJ1-2; D remains unclear. V lost 6 bases to trimming and J lost 4 bases, with 15 bases between them. This CDR3 spans 14 amino acids. Germline V gene lookup returns CDR1 MNHEY and CDR2 SVGEGT. CDR3: CASSFDGGGYGYTF. The CDR3 region has the DNA TGTGCCAGCAGCTTCGACGGAGGTGGCTATGGCTACACCTTC.

The chain recombines TRBV5-1 with TRBJ1-1; TRBD1 is a possible D gene (6 bases). V was shortened by 0 bases and J by 4 bases, with 13 bases between the two germline ends. Germline CDR1 and CDR2: SGHRS and YFSETQ. The CDR3 sequence is 15 residues long. The CDR3 reads CASSLVFGTFTEAFF. In DNA, the CDR3 is TGCGCCAGCAGCTTGGTTTTTGGGACATTCACTGAAGCTTTCTTT. The full variable domain, rest sourced from reference TRBV5-1 and TRBJ1-1, is KAGVTQTPRYLIKTRGQQVTLSCSPISGHRSVSWYQQTPGQGLQFLFEYFSETQRNKGNFPGRFSGRQFSNSRSEMNVSTLELGDSALYLCASSLVFGTFTEAFFGQGTRLTVV.

J is TRBJ2-3 and V is TRBV6-5; 12 bases are shared with TRBD2. Trimming at V came to 7 bases and at J to 4 bases, leaving 6 bases not matched to a gene. The CDR3 consists of 15 residues. CDR1 and CDR2 (germline): MNHEY, SVGAGI. The CDR3 loop reads CASTLTSGGADTQYF. As DNA, the CDR3 is TGTGCCAGCACCCTGACTAGCGGGGGTGCAGATACGCAGTATTTT.

This clone was observed a few times. This chain links TRBV7-9 with TRBJ2-2; no clear D gene. CDR1 is SEHNR, CDR2 FQNEAQ, per germline (reference sequence). V gave up 5 bases and J gave up 0 bases, with 13 bases separating them. The CDR3 extends over 16 amino acids. The CDR3 nucleotides read TGTGCCAGCAGCGAAACGAGTTTAGCGAACACCGGGGAGCTGTTTTTT. It encodes CASSETSLANTGELFF.